This TCR beta chain was sequenced during a study of blood T cell repertoires in COVID-19. This clone was seen once. Compared with germline, one end of the junction differs, possibly owing to a read error. The table came from immunoSEQ multiplex PCR; TCRdb's copy has only in-frame clones and leaves some out. The sample has approximately 250,000 clones; 80% to 90% are singletons. This CDR3 comprises 16 residues. Germline V gene lookup returns CDR1 SGHNT and CDR2 YYREEE (reference sequence). The chain carries TRBV5-4 and TRBJ2-1; a possible D gene is TRBD2 (6 bases). The source material was PBMCs or T cells enriched from blood (not recorded which). The receptor comes from a woman aged 30 to 39 with acute COVID-19. The CDR3 region is CASSLVRGNSYNEQFF. CDR3 nucleotides: TGTGCCAGCAGTTTGGTACGCGGGAACTCCTACAATGAGCAGTTCTTC.